The 2 T cell receptor beta chains in this list originate from one sample, sequenced in a study of response to subunit inactivated influenza vaccine. One entry per CDR3 protein results from TCRdb running MiXCR on the RT-PCR reads. Of more than 400,000 distinct CDR3 sequences in the sample, 10% to 11% were seen once. The sample consisted of PBMCs from blood, taken 40 to 50 days after vaccination. These receptors were collected from a man aged 45-65 years who received an inactivated influenza vaccine.

Ten or more counts support this clonotype. This chain links TRBV12-3 or TRBV12-4 with TRBJ2-1; the match to TRBD2 covers 10 bases. The J segment lost 7 bases and the V segment lost 5 bases, leaving 8 bases of the junction unmatched. The CDR3 runs to 15 residues. CDR3 nucleotides: TGTGCCAGCAGTCCACTAGCGGGACGGTTAAATGAGCAGTTCTTC. Protein sequence: CASSPLAGRLNEQFF.

This clonotype was counted only a few times. The chain links TRBV7-2 to TRBJ2-7; 7 nucleotides align to TRBD1. This CDR3 spans 15 amino acids. Germline V gene sequence: CDR1 SGHTA, CDR2 FQGNSA. Trimming at V came to 0 bases and at J to 2 bases, leaving 4 bases not matched to a gene. This chain's CDR3 is CASSLAGDSPYEQYF. CDR3 DNA: TGTGCCAGCAGCTTAGCCGGGGACAGCCCCTACGAGCAGTACTTC.